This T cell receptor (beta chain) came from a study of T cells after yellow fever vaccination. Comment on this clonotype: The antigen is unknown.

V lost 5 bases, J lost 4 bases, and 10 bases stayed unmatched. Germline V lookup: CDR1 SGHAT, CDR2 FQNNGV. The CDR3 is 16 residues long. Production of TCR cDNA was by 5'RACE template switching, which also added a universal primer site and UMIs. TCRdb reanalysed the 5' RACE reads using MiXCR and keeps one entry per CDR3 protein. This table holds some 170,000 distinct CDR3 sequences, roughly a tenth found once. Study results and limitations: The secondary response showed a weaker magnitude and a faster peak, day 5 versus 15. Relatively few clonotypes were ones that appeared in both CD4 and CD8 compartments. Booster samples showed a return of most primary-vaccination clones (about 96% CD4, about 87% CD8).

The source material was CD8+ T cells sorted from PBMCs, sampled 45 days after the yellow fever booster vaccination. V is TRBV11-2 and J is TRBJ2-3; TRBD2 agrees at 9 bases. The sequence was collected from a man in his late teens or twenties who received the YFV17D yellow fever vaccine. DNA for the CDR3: TGTGCCAGCAGCGGCCTTGGCGGGGGGGCCCCAGATACGCAGTATTTT. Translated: CASSGLGGGAPDTQYF.